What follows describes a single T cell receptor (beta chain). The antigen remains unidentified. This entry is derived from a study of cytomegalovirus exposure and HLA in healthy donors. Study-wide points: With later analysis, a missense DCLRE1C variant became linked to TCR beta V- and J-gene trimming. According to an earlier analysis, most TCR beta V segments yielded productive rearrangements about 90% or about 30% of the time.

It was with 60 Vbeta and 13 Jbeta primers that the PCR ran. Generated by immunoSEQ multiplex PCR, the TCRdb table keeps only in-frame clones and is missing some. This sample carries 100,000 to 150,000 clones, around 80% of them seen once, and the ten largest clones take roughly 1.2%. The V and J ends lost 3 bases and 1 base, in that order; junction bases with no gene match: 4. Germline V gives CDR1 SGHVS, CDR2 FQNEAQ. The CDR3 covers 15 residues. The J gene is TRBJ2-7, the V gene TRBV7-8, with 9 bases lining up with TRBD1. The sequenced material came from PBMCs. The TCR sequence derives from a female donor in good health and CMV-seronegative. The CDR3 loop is CASSFDRGRSYEQYF. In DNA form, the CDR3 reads TGTGCCAGCAGCTTCGACAGGGGGAGGTCCTACGAGCAGTACTTC. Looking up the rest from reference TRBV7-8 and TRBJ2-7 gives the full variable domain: GAGVSQSPRYKVAKRGQDVALRCDPISGHVSLFWYQQALGQGPEFLTYFQNEAQLDKSGLPSDRFFAERPEGSVSTLKIQRTQQEDSAVYLCASSFDRGRSYEQYFGPGTRLTVT.